This T cell receptor beta chain derives from a study of technical replicates of blood from a few donors. The CDR3 runs 13 residues. Germline V gene data show CDR1 as LGHNA and CDR2 as YNFKEQ. V gave up 4 bases and J gave up 12 bases; unmatched junction bases: 10. Repertoires were generated with immunoSEQ multiplex PCR, while TCRdb's copy carries only in-frame clones and drops some. The sample includes roughly 97,000 clones, approximately 96% seen only once; the top ten take about 0.38%. The chain is built from TRBV4-2 and TRBJ2-5, with 8 bases fitting TRBD1. The source is a human donor in good health. Sequencing was done on a sample of T cells isolated from PBMCs. CDR3 in amino acids: CASSLSSPGQEYF. In DNA, the CDR3 is TGTGCCAGCAGCCTATCATCACCGGGACAGGAGTACTTC.